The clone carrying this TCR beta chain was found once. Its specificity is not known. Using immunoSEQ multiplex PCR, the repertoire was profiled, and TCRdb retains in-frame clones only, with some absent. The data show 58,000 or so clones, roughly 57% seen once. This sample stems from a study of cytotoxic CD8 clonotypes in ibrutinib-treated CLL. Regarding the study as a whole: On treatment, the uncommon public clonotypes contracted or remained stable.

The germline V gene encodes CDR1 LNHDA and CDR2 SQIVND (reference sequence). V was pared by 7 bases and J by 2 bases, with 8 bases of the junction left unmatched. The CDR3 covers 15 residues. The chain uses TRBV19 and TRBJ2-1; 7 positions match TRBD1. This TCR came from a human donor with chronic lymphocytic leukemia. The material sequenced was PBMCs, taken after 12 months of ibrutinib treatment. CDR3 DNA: TGTGCCAGTACACAGGGGAGAGTAACCTACAATGAGCAGTTCTTC. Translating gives CASTQGRVTYNEQFF.